The rows below give T cell receptor beta chains drawn from one sample of a study of shared clonotypes between healthy human individuals. Assay: immunoSEQ multiplex PCR; the TCRdb copy retains only in-frame clones and omits some. The table includes roughly 2.5 million clones, over 85% detected once. The sequencing sample was made of naive CD4+ T cells sorted from blood. Receptors were obtained from a man younger than 35 in good health. Both conserved end residues are part of each CDR3. The D gene is left open where the match is weak. Size is stated for part of the rows, as once, few or many counts, or as a class when the clone is expanded.

D: -; size: -; J: TRBJ2-4; V: TRBV19; CDR3: CASSTDPRAKNIQYF; DNA: TGTGCCAGTAGTACGGACCCTCGAGCCAAAAACATTCAGTACTTC
D: -; size: -; J: TRBJ1-1; V: TRBV11-2; CDR3: CASSLSAGVNTEAFF; DNA: TGTGCCAGCAGCTTATCAGCCGGGGTGAACACTGAAGCTTTCTTT
D: -; size: -; J: TRBJ2-6; V: TRBV7-3; CDR3: CASSSVVSGANVLTF; DNA: TGTGCCAGCAGCTCTGTTGTCTCTGGGGCCAACGTCCTGACTTTC
D: -; size: -; J: TRBJ1-2; V: TRBV27; CDR3: CASSPGTLRDYGYTF; DNA: TGTGCCAGCAGTCCCGGGACTCTTCGGGACTATGGCTACACCTTC
D: -; size: -; J: TRBJ1-6; V: TRBV6-1; CDR3: CASTGLLYNSPLHF; DNA: TGTGCCAGCACGGGACTTTTATATAATTCACCCCTCCACTTT
D: TRBD1; size: few; J: TRBJ1-2; V: TRBV2; CDR3: CASTGTVGYTF; DNA: TGTGCCAGCACCGGGACAGTCGGTTACACCTTC
D: -; size: -; J: TRBJ1-1; V: TRBV13; CDR3: CASSLYWSGPNTEAFF; DNA: TGTGCCAGCAGCCTCTATTGGTCGGGCCCGAACACTGAAGCTTTCTTT
D: -; size: -; J: TRBJ2-7; V: TRBV4-3; CDR3: CASSQGGPYEQYF; DNA: TGCGCCAGCAGCCAAGGGGGGCCTTACGAGCAGTACTTC
D: -; size: -; J: TRBJ1-2; V: TRBV7-9; CDR3: CASSLDVGSPNYGYTF; DNA: TGTGCCAGCAGCTTAGACGTCGGCAGCCCGAACTATGGCTACACCTTC
D: -; size: -; J: TRBJ2-5; V: TRBV7-9; CDR3: CASSSRETQYF; DNA: TGTGCCAGCAGCTCAAGGGAGACCCAGTACTTC
D: -; size: few; J: TRBJ1-1; V: TRBV30; CDR3: CAWSARRNTEAFF; DNA: TGTGCCTGGAGTGCCCGGAGGAACACTGAAGCTTTCTTT
D: TRBD2; size: -; J: TRBJ2-1; V: TRBV18; CDR3: CASSQLAGGSNEQFF; DNA: TGTGCCAGCTCACAACTAGCGGGGGGTTCTAATGAGCAGTTCTTC
D: -; size: -; J: TRBJ2-7; V: TRBV2; CDR3: CASSSQTEQYF; DNA: TGTGCCAGCAGTTCGCAAACCGAGCAGTACTTC
D: -; size: -; J: TRBJ1-6; V: TRBV11-2; CDR3: CASSLVRGERSHLHF; DNA: TGTGCCAGCAGCTTAGTACGCGGGGAGAGGTCTCACCTCCACTTT
D: TRBD1; size: -; J: TRBJ2-2; V: TRBV7-3; CDR3: CASRQGTGPTGELFF; DNA: TGTGCCAGCAGACAGGGGACAGGGCCGACCGGGGAGCTGTTTTTT
D: -; size: -; J: TRBJ1-5; V: TRBV5-6; CDR3: CASSSRTDSQPQHF; DNA: TGTGCCAGCAGCTCAAGGACAGACTCTCAGCCCCAGCATTTT
D: -; size: -; J: TRBJ2-3; V: TRBV5-5; CDR3: CASSLFFRTGGTDTQYF; DNA: TGTGCCAGCAGCTTATTCTTCCGGACTGGAGGCACAGATACGCAGTATTTT
D: -; size: -; J: TRBJ1-2; V: TRBV7-2; CDR3: CASSLLGSRNGYTF; DNA: TGTGCCAGCAGCTTACTAGGGTCCCGCAATGGCTACACCTTC
D: -; size: -; J: TRBJ1-1; V: TRBV6-1; CDR3: CASSEAHGGQREAFF; DNA: TGTGCCAGCAGTGAAGCGCACGGTGGACAACGTGAAGCTTTCTTT